Sequencing of this TCR beta chain was carried out in a study of blood T cell repertoires in COVID-19. Authors' analysis steps: How many nucleated cells were present was estimated from reference gene primer amplification. Profiling relied on immunoSEQ multiplex PCR, and the TCRdb table lists in-frame clones only, not all of them. Clonal size and the V and J genes are those of that table, whereas D and trimming came from the DNA. The sample lists 400,000 to 450,000 clones, roughly 85% occurring once. From germline, CDR1 is LNHDA and CDR2 SQIVND (reference sequence). The CDR3 sequence is 14 residues long. V was cut by 4 bases and J by 4 bases, with 13 bases left in between.

What was sequenced was peripheral blood. J is TRBJ2-5 and V is TRBV19, with D maybe TRBD1 (7 bases). The origin of this receptor is a woman younger than 45 with active or convalescent COVID-19. The CDR3 region is CASSTRQGGETQYF. The DNA of the CDR3 is TGTGCCAGTAGTACCCGACAGGGAGGAGAGACCCAGTACTTC.